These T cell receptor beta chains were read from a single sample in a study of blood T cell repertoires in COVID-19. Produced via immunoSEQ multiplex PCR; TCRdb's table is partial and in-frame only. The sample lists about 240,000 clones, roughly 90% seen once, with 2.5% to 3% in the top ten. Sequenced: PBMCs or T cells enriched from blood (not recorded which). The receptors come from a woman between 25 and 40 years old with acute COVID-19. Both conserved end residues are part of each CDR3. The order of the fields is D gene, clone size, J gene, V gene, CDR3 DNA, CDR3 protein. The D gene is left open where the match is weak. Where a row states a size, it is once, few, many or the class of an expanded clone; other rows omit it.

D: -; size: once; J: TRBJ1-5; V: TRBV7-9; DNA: TGTGCCAGCAGCCCACAACAGGCTCCTCAGCCCCAGCATTTT; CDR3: CASSPQQAPQPQHF
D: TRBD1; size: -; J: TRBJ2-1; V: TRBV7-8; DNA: TGTGCCAGCAGCTTAGTTTCGCGTGGACAGGATTACAATGAGCAGTTCTTC; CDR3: CASSLVSRGQDYNEQFF
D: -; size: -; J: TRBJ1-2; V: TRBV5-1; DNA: TGCGCCAGCAGCTTCTCGGGGGAGAGCTACACCTTC; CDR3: CASSFSGESYTF
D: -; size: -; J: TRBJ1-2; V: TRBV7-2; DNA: TGTGCCAGCAGCTCCGACAGTGCCAACTATGGCTACACCTTC; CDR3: CASSSDSANYGYTF
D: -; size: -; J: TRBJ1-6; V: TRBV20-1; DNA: TGCAGTGGTAGTGCAGGGGATAATTCACCCCTCCACTTT; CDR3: CSGSAGDNSPLHF
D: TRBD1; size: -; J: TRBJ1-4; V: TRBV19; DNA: TGTGCCAGTAGTCCTCGGACAGGGTGGGCTGAAAAACTGTTTTTT; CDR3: CASSPRTGWAEKLFF
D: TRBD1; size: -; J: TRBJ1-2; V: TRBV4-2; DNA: TGTGCCAGCAGCCCCGGACAGGGGACTTATGGCTACACCTTC; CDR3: CASSPGQGTYGYTF
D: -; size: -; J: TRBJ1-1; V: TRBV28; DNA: TGTGCCAGCAGTTCGATCCGGACGGGGGGGACTGAAGCTTTCTTT; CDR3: CASSSIRTGGTEAFF
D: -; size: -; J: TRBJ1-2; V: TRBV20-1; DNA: TGCAGTGCTAGTCCAGGCGATTACGACTATGGCTACACCTTC; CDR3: CSASPGDYDYGYTF
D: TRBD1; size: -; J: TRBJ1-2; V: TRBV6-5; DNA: TGTGCCAGCAGTTACTCGGGGACAGGGGAATACGGCTACACCTTC; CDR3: CASSYSGTGEYGYTF
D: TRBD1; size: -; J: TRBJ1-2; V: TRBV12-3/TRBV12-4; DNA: TGTGCCAGCAGAGGGGGGACAGGCGGGGGCTACACCTTC; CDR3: CASRGGTGGGYTF
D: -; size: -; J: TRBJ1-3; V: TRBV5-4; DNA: TGTGCCAGCAGCGACCAACGGGTCTCTGGAAACACCATATATTTT; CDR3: CASSDQRVSGNTIYF
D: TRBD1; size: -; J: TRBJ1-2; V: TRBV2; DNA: TGTGCCAGCCAAGACCGGGACAGGAGTTCCGGCTACACCTTC; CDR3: CASQDRDRSSGYTF
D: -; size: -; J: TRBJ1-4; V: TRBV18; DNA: TGTGCCAGCTCACCCGACCTCACGCGGGGGAATGAAAAACTGTTTTTT; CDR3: CASSPDLTRGNEKLFF
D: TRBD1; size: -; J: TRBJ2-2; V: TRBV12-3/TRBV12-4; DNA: TGTGCCAGCAGTTTCAGGGGGCCCGGGGAGCTGTTTTTT; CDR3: CASSFRGPGELFF
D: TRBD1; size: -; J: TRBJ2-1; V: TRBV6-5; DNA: TGTGCCAGCAGTTACACAGGACAGGGGAGGGAGCAGTTCTTC; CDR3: CASSYTGQGREQFF
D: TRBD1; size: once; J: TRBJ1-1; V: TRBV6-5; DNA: TGTGCCAGCACTTGGACAGGGGAAGCTTTCTTT; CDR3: CASTWTGEAFF
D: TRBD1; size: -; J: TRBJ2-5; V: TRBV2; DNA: TGTGCCAGCCGACCAGGGGGAGAGACCCAGTACTTC; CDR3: CASRPGGETQYF
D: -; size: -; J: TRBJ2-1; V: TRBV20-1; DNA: TGCAGTGCAGCTACCTACAATGAGCAGTTCTTC; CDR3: CSAATYNEQFF
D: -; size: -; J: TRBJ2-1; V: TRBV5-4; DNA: TGTGCCAGCAGCTTGGACGGGGGTTACAATGAGCAGTTCTTC; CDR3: CASSLDGGYNEQFF
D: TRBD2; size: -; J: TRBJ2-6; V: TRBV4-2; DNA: TGTGCCAGCAGCCAAGATCTGCTAGCGGGGGGCCTCTCTGGGGCCAACGTCCTGACTTTC; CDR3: CASSQDLLAGGLSGANVLTF
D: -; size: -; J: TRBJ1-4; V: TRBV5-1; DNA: TGCGCCAGCAGCTTGATGACAGGTGGGGGAAAACTGTTTTTT; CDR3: CASSLMTGGGKLFF
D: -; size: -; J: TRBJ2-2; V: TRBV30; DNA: TGTGCCTGGAGTCACCTACTTAACACCGGGGAGCTGTTTTTT; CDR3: CAWSHLLNTGELFF
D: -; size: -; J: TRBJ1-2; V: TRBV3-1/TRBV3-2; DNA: TGTGCCAGCAGCCAAGATACTTCCGCCAGACTCTATGGCTACACCTTC; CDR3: CASSQDTSARLYGYTF
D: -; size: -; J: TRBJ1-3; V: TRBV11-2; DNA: TGTGCCAGCAGCCCTATAGGAAACACCATATATTTT; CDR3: CASSPIGNTIYF
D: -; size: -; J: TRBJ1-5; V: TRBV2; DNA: TGTGCCAGCAGTGGATACAGAAATAGCAATCAGCCCCAGCATTTT; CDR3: CASSGYRNSNQPQHF
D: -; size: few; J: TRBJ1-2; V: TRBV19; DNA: TGTGCCAGTAGTACGGAGGGACGACGCTATGGCTACACCTTC; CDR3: CASSTEGRRYGYTF
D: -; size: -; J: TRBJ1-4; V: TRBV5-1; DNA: TGCGCCAGCAGCTCCCGTCCTAATGAAAAACTGTTTTTT; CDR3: CASSSRPNEKLFF
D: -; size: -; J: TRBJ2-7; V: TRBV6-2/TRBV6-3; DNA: TGTGCCAGCAGCCGAACGAGGAGCTCCTACGAGCAGTACTTC; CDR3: CASSRTRSSYEQYF
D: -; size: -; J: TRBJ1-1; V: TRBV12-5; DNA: TGTGCTAGTGGGCGCGGGGCCAGTAGTGAAGCTTTCTTT; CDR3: CASGRGASSEAFF
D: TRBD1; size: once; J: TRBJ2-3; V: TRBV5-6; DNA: TGTGCCAGCAGCGAGGGACAGGGTCTGACAGATACGCAGTATTTT; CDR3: CASSEGQGLTDTQYF
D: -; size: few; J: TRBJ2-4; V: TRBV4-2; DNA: TGTGCCAGCCGACCAGGGGGGACGGTCAAAAACATTCAGTACTTC; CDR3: CASRPGGTVKNIQYF
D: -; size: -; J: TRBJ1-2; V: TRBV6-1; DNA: TGTGCCAGCAGTGAAGTTTTAGATAACGGGGGCTACACCTTC; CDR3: CASSEVLDNGGYTF
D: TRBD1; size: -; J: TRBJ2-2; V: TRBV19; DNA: TGTGCCAGTAGAAGGCCCCGGGACAGGTCTACCGGGGAGCTGTTTTTT; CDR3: CASRRPRDRSTGELFF
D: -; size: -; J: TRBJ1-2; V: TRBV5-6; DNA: TGTGCCAGCAGCTTGGGGCAGGTGGGCTACACCTTC; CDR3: CASSLGQVGYTF
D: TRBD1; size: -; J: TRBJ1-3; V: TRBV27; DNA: TGTGCCAGCAGTTTAGGCAGGGGGCTCTCTGGAAACACCATATATTTT; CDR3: CASSLGRGLSGNTIYF
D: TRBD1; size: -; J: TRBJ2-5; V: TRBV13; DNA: TGTGCCAGCAGCTACGACAGGGAAGAGACCCAGTACTTC; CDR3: CASSYDREETQYF
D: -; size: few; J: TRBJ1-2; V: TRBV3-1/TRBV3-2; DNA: TGTGCCAGCAGCCAAGAAGGTTACAGGGCTTATAACTATGGCTACACCTTC; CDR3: CASSQEGYRAYNYGYTF
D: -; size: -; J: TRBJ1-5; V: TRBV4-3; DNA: TGCGCCAGCAGCCAAAGGCGGAATCAGCCCCAGCATTTT; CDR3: CASSQRRNQPQHF
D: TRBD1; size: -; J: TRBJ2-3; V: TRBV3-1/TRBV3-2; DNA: TGTGCCAGCAGCTCAACAGGGGTGGGCACAGATACGCAGTATTTT; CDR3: CASSSTGVGTDTQYF
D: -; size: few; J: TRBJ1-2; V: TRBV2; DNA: TGTGCCAGCAGTGAAGGACAGTCCTATGGCTACACCTTC; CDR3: CASSEGQSYGYTF
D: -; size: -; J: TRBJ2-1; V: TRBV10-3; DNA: TGTGCCATCTGGTCCCCAGGACAGTACAATGAGCAGTTCTTC; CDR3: CAIWSPGQYNEQFF
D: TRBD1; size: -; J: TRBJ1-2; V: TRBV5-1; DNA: TGCGCCAGCAGCTTGGCGATGACAGGGTTCTATGGCTACACCTTC; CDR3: CASSLAMTGFYGYTF
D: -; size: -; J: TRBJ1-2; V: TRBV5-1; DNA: TGCGCCAGCAGCTTACCAGACAGACCCGATGGCTACACCTTC; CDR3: CASSLPDRPDGYTF
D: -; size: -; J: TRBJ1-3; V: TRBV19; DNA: TGTGCCAGTAGTGGCAGGGATGGAAACACCATATATTTT; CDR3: CASSGRDGNTIYF